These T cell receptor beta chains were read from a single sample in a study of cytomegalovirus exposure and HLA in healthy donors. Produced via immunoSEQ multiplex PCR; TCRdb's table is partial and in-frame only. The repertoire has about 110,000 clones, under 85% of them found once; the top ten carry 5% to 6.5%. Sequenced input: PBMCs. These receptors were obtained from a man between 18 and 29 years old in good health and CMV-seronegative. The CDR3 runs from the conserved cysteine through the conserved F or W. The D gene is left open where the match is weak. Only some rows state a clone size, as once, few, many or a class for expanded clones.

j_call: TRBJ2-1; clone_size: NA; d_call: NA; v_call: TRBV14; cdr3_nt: TGTGCCAGCAGCCAAGAGGACTCTATGTCCTACAATGAGCAGTTCTTC; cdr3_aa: CASSQEDSMSYNEQFF
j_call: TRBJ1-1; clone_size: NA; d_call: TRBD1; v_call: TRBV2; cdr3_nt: TGTGCCAGCAGTGGGGACAGCTACACTGAAGCTTTCTTT; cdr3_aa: CASSGDSYTEAFF
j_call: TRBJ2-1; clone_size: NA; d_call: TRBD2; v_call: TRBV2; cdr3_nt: TGTGCCAGCAGTGGCGGGGGGGATGAGCAGTTCTTC; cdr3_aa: CASSGGGDEQFF
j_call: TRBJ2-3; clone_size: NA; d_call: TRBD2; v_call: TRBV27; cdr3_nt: TGTGCCAGCAGTTCGACTAGCGGGGGGGGAGATACGCAGTATTTT; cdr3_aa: CASSSTSGGGDTQYF
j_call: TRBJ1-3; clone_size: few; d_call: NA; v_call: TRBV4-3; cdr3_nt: TGCGCCAGCAGCCAACACAGGTCCTCTGGAAACACCATATATTTT; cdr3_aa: CASSQHRSSGNTIYF
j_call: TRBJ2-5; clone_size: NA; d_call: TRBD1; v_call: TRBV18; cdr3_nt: TGTGCCAGCTCACCACCACAGGGGACAGAGACCCAGTACTTC; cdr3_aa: CASSPPQGTETQYF
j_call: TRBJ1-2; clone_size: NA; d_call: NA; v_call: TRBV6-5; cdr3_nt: TGTGCCAGCAGTTACTCGAGACGGAGGGTCGGCTATGGCTACACCTTC; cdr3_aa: CASSYSRRRVGYGYTF
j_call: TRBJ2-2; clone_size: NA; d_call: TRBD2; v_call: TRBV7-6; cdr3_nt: TGTGCCAGCAGCCTGGGACTAGCGGGCACCGGGGAGCTGTTTTTT; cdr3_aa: CASSLGLAGTGELFF
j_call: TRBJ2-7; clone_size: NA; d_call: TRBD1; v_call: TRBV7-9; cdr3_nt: TGTTCCAGCAGCCCGTGGGACAGCGCCTACGAGCAGTACTTC; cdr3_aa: CSSSPWDSAYEQYF
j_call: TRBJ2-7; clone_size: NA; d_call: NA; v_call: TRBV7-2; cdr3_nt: TGTGCCAGCACCCCGGCAGGGAGGTACGAGCAGTACTTC; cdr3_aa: CASTPAGRYEQYF
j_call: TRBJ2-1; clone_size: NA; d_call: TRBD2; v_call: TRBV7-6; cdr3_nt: TGTGCCAGCAGCCTTGTGCGGGAGAGAGGGAATGAGCAGTTCTTC; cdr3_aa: CASSLVRERGNEQFF
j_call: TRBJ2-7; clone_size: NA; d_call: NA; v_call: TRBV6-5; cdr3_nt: TGTGCCACCGCTCCCCGGGATAGAACCTACGAGCAGTACTTC; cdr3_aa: CATAPRDRTYEQYF
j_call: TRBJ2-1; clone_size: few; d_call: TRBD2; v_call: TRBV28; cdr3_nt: TGTGCCAGCAGTTTATCTAGCGGATTAGAGCAGTTCTTC; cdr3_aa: CASSLSSGLEQFF
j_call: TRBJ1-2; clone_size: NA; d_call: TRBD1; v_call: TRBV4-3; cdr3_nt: TGCGCCAGCAGCCAAGGCCAGGGGGCTTTTGGCTACACCTTC; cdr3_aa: CASSQGQGAFGYTF
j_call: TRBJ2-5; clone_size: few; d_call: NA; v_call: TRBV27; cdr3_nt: TGTGCCAGCAGTTTAGAATCAGCGGCTGAGACCCAGTACTTC; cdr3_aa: CASSLESAAETQYF
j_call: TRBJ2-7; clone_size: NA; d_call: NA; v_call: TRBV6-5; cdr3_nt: TGTGCCAGCAGTTACGGGCGGGACGCCTACGAGCAGTACTTC; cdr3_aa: CASSYGRDAYEQYF
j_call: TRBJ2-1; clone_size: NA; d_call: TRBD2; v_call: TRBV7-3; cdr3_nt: TGTGCCAGCAGCTTAGCAGGGGGGGCTAGCGGGAGGAATGAGCAGTTCTTC; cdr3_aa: CASSLAGGASGRNEQFF
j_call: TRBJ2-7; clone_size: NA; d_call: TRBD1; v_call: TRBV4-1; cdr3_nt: TGCGCCAGCAGCAGGGGGACAGGGCCCTACGAGCAGTACTTC; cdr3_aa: CASSRGTGPYEQYF
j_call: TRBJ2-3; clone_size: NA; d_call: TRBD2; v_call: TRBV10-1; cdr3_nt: TGCGCCAGCAGTGATCTAGCGGGGGGAAGCACAGATACGCAGTATTTT; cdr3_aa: CASSDLAGGSTDTQYF
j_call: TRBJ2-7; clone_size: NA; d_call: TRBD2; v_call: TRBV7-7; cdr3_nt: TGTGCCTGTTCGACGGGAGGCGATTACGAGCAGTACTTC; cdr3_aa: CACSTGGDYEQYF
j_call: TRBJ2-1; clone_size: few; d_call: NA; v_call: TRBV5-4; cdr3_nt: TGTGCCAGCAGCCGGCGGATCTCCTACAATGAGCAGTTCTTC; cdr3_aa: CASSRRISYNEQFF
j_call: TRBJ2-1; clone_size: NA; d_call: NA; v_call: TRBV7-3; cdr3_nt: TGTGCCAGCAGCTTAACGAGTTACAATGAGCAGTTCTTC; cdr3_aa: CASSLTSYNEQFF
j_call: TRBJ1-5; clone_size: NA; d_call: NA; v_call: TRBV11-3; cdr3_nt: TGTGCCAGCAGCTCGTTGTCCAGCAATCAGCCCCAGCATTTT; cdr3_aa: CASSSLSSNQPQHF
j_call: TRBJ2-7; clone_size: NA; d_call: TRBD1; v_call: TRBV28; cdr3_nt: TGTGCCAGCACCACACCTGGACAGGGGGCGCTTGAGCAGTACTTC; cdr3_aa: CASTTPGQGALEQYF
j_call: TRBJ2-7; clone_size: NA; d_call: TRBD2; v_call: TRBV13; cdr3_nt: TGTGCCACTCGAGCGGGAGCAACTTACGAGCAGTACTTC; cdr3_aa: CATRAGATYEQYF
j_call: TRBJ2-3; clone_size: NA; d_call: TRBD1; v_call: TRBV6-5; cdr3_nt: TGTGCCAGCAGTTCACCCCCGGGACAGGGGGCAGATACGCAGTATTTT; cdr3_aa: CASSSPPGQGADTQYF
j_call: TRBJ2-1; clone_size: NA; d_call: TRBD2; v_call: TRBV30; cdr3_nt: TGTGCCTGGATTCGACTAGCGGGGGCTTTGGAGCAGTTCTTC; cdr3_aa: CAWIRLAGALEQFF
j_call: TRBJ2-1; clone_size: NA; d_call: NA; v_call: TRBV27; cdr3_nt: TGTGCCATCCCAGCCACTGGGGCATACTCCTACAATGAGCAGTTCTTC; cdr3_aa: CAIPATGAYSYNEQFF
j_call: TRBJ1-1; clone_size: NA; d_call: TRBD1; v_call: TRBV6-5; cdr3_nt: TGTGCCAGCAAAGGACAGGGAACGCCTGAAGCTTTCTTT; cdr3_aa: CASKGQGTPEAFF
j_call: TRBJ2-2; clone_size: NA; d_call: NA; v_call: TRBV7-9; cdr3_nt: TGTGCCAGCAGCTTAGCCGTGAACACCGGGGAGCTGTTTTTT; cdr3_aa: CASSLAVNTGELFF
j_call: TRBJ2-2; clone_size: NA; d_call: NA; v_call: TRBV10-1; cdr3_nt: TGCGCCAGCAGTGACCTACGGAGCGGGGAGCTGTTTTTT; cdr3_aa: CASSDLRSGELFF
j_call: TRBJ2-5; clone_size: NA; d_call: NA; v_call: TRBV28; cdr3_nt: TGTGCCAGCAGTTTGAGAGGAGGGGAAATGAGAGAGACCCAGTACTTC; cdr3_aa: CASSLRGGEMRETQYF
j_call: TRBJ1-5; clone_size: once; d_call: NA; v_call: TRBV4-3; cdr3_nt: TGCGCCAGCAGCCAAGATCTGTCGGGGGGCGAAGGCAATCAGCCCCAGCATTTT; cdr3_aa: CASSQDLSGGEGNQPQHF
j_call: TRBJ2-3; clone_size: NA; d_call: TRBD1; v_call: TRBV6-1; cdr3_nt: TGTGCCAGCAGTGAAGGGGGGACAGGCACAGATACGCAGTATTTT; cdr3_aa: CASSEGGTGTDTQYF
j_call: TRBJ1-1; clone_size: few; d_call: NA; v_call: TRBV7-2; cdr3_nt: TGTGCCAGCAGCTTAGGAGGGTACCTGAACACTGAAGCTTTCTTT; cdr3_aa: CASSLGGYLNTEAFF
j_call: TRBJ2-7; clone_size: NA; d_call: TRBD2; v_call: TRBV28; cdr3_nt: TGTGCCAGCAGTTTTTCCTTAGCGGGCCTCACCCACCACGAGCAGTACTTC; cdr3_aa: CASSFSLAGLTHHEQYF
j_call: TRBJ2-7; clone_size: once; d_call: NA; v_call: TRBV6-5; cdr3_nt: TGTGCCAGCAGTACAGCTGGGAGTATGGGCGAGCAGTACTTC; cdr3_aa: CASSTAGSMGEQYF
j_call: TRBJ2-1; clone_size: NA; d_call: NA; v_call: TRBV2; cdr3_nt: TGTGCCAGCAGTGTTTATCGCAATGAGCAGTTCTTC; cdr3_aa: CASSVYRNEQFF
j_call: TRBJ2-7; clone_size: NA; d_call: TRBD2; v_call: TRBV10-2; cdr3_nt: TGCGCCAGCAGTGATATCCTAGCGGGAGGGTACGAGCAGTACTTC; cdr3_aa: CASSDILAGGYEQYF
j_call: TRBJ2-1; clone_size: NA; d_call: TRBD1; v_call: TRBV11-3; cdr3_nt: TGTGCCAGCAGCCAGGGACAGGGATCCCACAATGAGCAGTTCTTC; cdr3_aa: CASSQGQGSHNEQFF
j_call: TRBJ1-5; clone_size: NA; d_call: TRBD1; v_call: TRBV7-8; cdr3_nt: TGTGCCAGCAGCAGGACAGGGGGCAATCAGCCCCAGCATTTT; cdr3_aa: CASSRTGGNQPQHF
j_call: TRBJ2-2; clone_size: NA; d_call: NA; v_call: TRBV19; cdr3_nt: TGTGCCAGTAGTCCCCACAGGGAAAACACCGGGGAGCTGTTTTTT; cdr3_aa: CASSPHRENTGELFF